A single sample is the source of the 24 T cell receptor beta chains below, sequenced in a study of blood T cells in healthy people across ages. PCR was performed a second time for roughly 7 to 11 cycles using a sample-barcoded 5' primer and a J-beta primer mix. TCRdb ran MiXCR on the 5' RACE reads and lists one entry per CDR3 protein. The sample shows 650,000 to 1,000,000 distinct CDR3 sequences, 35% to 40% of them seen only once. Material for sequencing was blood. These TCRs come from a man between 18 and 35 years old in good health.

The chain combines TRBV29-1 with TRBJ1-2; D is possibly TRBD1 (6 bases). CDR3 length: 12 amino acids. V was cut by 4 bases and J by 4 bases, with 10 bases left in between. Per the germline V gene, CDR1 is SQVTM and CDR2 is ANQGSEA. The CDR3 sequence is CSVAQGRYGYTF. CDR3 in DNA: TGCAGCGTTGCCCAGGGGCGCTATGGCTACACCTTC.

Turning to this clonotype: The junction departs from germline at one end; a sequencing error may be responsible. The chain recombines TRBV4-3 with TRBJ2-3; 9 nucleotides match TRBD2. CDR1 is LGHNA, CDR2 YSLEER, per germline. The CDR3 is 18 residues long. CDR3 amino acids: CASNQQTSGLALPDTQYF. The CDR3 DNA follows: TGCGCCAGCAACCAACAAACATCGGGACTAGCACTGCCAGATACGCAGTATTTT.

The chain has TRBV7-9 and TRBJ2-5; D unresolved. Trimming shortened V by 5 bases and J by 4 bases, and 11 bases separated the two germline ends. This CDR3 is built from 13 residues. CDR1 and CDR2 (germline): SEHNR, FQNEAQ (reference sequence). In DNA, the CDR3 is TGTGCCAGCAGCAATGCCGTCGGAGAGACCCAGTACTTC. Its protein product is CASSNAVGETQYF.

This clonotype was counted only a few times. This chain joins TRBV6-2 or TRBV6-3 and TRBJ2-1; D not certain. V shed 2 bases and J shed 4 bases, with 15 bases lying between them. The CDR3 loop spans 16 amino acids. CDR1 is MNHEY, CDR2 SVGEGT, per germline. CDR3 loop: CASSYGHRLSYNEQFF. The CDR3 DNA reads as TGTGCCAGCAGTTACGGGCATCGCCTCTCTTACAATGAGCAGTTCTTC.

This clonotype was detected a few times. This rearrangement joins TRBV2 to TRBJ1-4; 10 bases fit TRBD1. This CDR3 comprises 15 residues. Unmatched junction bases numbered 6, after V lost 4 bases and J lost 7 bases. CDR1 is SNHLY and CDR2 is FYNNEI in the germline V gene. CDR3 DNA: TGTGCCAGCAGTGCCGACAGGGGGCTGGTTGAAAAACTGTTTTTT. Protein: CASSADRGLVEKLFF.

The V call is TRBV20-1, the J call TRBJ1-6; D is ambiguous. This CDR3 has 16 residues. V was clipped by 1 base and J by 0 bases, with 10 bases between them. Germline CDR1 and CDR2: DFQATT and SNEGSKA (reference sequence). The CDR3 protein is CSARGGRSSYNSPLHF. The CDR3 DNA follows: TGCAGTGCTAGAGGTGGTAGGAGCTCCTATAATTCACCCCTCCACTTT.

This clonotype has just a few counts. This rearrangement joins TRBV6-5 to TRBJ2-3, with 12 bases identical to TRBD2. With V trimmed by 8 bases and J by 3 bases, 6 bases remained unmatched. CDR3 length equals 15 residues. Germline assignment: CDR1 MNHEY and CDR2 SVGAGI. The CDR3, as DNA: TGTGCCAGCTGGGGGCTAGCGGGGGGGACAGATACGCAGTATTTT. Translated, it gives CASWGLAGGTDTQYF.

This chain connects TRBV7-2 to TRBJ2-3; 11 bases fit TRBD2. V shed 5 bases, J shed 2 bases, and the junction held 6 bases outside the gene matches. Looked up from germline, CDR1 is SGHTA and CDR2 is FQGNSA. The CDR3 has 16 residues. CDR3 DNA: TGTGCCAGCAGCCCCCGACTAGCGGGGCTCACAGATACGCAGTATTTT. Translating gives CASSPRLAGLTDTQYF.

The V and J genes are TRBV20-1 and TRBJ1-1, with unresolved D. This CDR3 contains 16 residues. Trimming cost V 0 bases and J 1 base, with 15 bases left between them. The germline V gene has CDR1 DFQATT and CDR2 SNEGSKA (reference sequence). The CDR3, as DNA: TGCAGTGCTAGAGATCCGGGCGCAGCCCAGAACACTGAAGCTTTCTTT. Its protein is CSARDPGAAQNTEAFF.

This sequence joins TRBV5-1 and TRBJ2-1; either TRBD1 or TRBD2 may fit D (6 bases each). CDR1 and CDR2 from the germline V gene are SGHRS and YFSETQ. V was clipped by 4 bases and J by 12 bases, with 20 bases between them. The CDR3 runs to 14 residues. CDR3 nucleotide sequence: TGCGCCAGCAGCCCCGGGACAAAAGGGGGGTTGCAGTTCTTC. Translation: CASSPGTKGGLQFF.

The chain employs TRBV5-1 and TRBJ1-1, with no clear D. Germline loops: CDR1 SGHRS, CDR2 YFSETQ. This CDR3 has 12 residues. V shed 0 bases and J shed 11 bases, with 11 bases lying between them. The CDR3 spells CASSLEPGSAFF. As DNA, the CDR3 is TGCGCCAGCAGCTTGGAACCGGGTTCGGCTTTCTTT.

The rearrangement uses TRBV9 and TRBJ2-4; D gene ambiguous. Judging by the DNA end, TRBJ2-7 fits better; the J call may be wrong. CDR1 SGDLS and CDR2 YYNGEE come from the germline V gene. The CDR3 consists of 14 residues. CDR3 DNA: TGTGCCAGCAGCGCATACGACCTGGGCTACGAGCAGTACTTC. Translated: CASSAYDLGYEQYF.

V is TRBV4-3 and J is TRBJ2-5; D is ambiguous. V was clipped by 0 bases and J by 11 bases, with 25 bases between them. The CDR3 is 17 residues long. Germline loops: CDR1 LGHNA, CDR2 YSLEER. The CDR3 reads CASSQDLPEEGDNEQYF. The CDR3 nucleotides are TGCGCCAGCAGCCAAGATCTACCCGAGGAAGGTGACAATGAGCAGTACTTC.

The chain combines TRBV9 with TRBJ2-2, with 7 bases that match TRBD1. Germline V gene sequence: CDR1 SGDLS, CDR2 YYNGEE. V shed 2 bases, J shed 13 bases, and the junction held 5 bases outside the gene matches. The CDR3 loop spans 12 amino acids. CDR3 coding DNA: TGTGCCAGCAGCGTGGAACAGGGGAGGCTGTTTTTT. It yields the protein CASSVEQGRLFF.

The table lists this clonotype with many counts. V usage is TRBV4-2 and J usage is TRBJ2-1, with 7 positions matching TRBD1. The CDR3 has 14 amino acids. Trimming removed 0 bases from V and 10 bases from J; junction bases left unmatched: 6. Germline V gene sequence: CDR1 LGHNA, CDR2 YNFKEQ. The CDR3 sequence is CASSQETGDWEQFF. CDR3 in DNA: TGTGCCAGCAGCCAAGAAACAGGGGATTGGGAGCAGTTCTTC.

This clonotype was detected only a few times. The chain is built from TRBV5-5 and TRBJ1-4, with no clear D. The CDR3 covers 15 residues. Deletions cut 4 bases from V and 0 bases from J, with 10 bases between. CDR1 and CDR2 (germline): SGHKS, YYEKEE (reference sequence). CDR3 sequence: CASSLAPATNEKLFF. CDR3 DNA: TGTGCCAGCAGCCTCGCACCGGCAACTAATGAAAAACTGTTTTTT.

V usage is TRBV29-1 and J usage is TRBJ1-5; D might be TRBD1 (5 bases). The germline V gene encodes CDR1 SQVTM and CDR2 ANQGSEA. Trimming took off 8 bases at V and 5 bases at J, with 19 bases between the two ends. The CDR3 is 14 residues long. The CDR3 protein is CSIKTGTGDQPQHF. The CDR3, as DNA: TGCAGCATAAAAACCGGGACGGGAGATCAGCCCCAGCATTTT.

The chain joins TRBV12-3 or TRBV12-4 to TRBJ1-5, with D tentatively TRBD1 (5 bases). The CDR3 is 12 residues long. V was cut by 5 bases and J by 7 bases, with 9 bases left in between. CDR3 coding DNA: TGTGCCAGCAGTCTCAGACAGCAGCCCCAGCATTTT. It codes for CASSLRQQPQHF.

The table lists this clonotype with a few counts. The chain uses TRBV20-1 and TRBJ1-5, with 8 bases lining up with TRBD1. This CDR3 is 17 amino acids long. The V and J ends lost 5 bases and 0 bases, in that order; junction bases with no gene match: 12. Germline values: CDR1 DFQATT, CDR2 SNEGSKA (reference sequence). In nucleotides, the CDR3 is TGCAGTGCTCGACCACTGGACAGGGCGAATAGCAATCAGCCCCAGCATTTT. It specifies CSARPLDRANSNQPQHF.

This chain joins TRBV5-1 and TRBJ2-5, with D perhaps TRBD1 (5 bases). Trimming pared 4 bases from V and 5 bases from J, leaving 18 bases between. The CDR3 consists of 15 residues. CDR1 is SGHRS, CDR2 YFSETQ, per germline. The CDR3 coding sequence is TGCGCCAGCAGCGTGGCCGGACAAGGCGACGAGACCCAGTACTTC. It yields the protein CASSVAGQGDETQYF.

Here the CDR3 reads CSVQGTGNTIYF. For the CDR3, the DNA is TGCAGCGTTCAGGGGACCGGAAACACCATATATTTT. This sequence joins TRBV29-1 and TRBJ1-3; a possible D gene is TRBD1 (6 bases). Trimming stripped 5 bases from V and 4 bases from J, with 9 bases between. Germline CDR1 is SQVTM and CDR2 is ANQGSEA. The CDR3 is 12 residues long.

The chain is built from TRBV29-1 and TRBJ2-1; 9 nucleotides line up with TRBD1. Germline CDR1 reads SQVTM; CDR2 reads ANQGSEA. With V trimmed by 4 bases and J by 10 bases, 5 bases remained unmatched. The length of the CDR3 is 12 residues. Here the CDR3 DNA reads TGCAGCGTTGGGGACAGGGCCTACGAGCAGTTCTTC. Amino acids: CSVGDRAYEQFF.

CDR3 sequence (DNA): TGTGCCAGCAGCGGTTACAATGAAGCTTTCTTT. It is translated as CASSGYNEAFF. The chain joins TRBV5-5 to TRBJ1-1; the D is unclear. Germline-derived CDR1 and CDR2 are SGHKS and YYEKEE (reference sequence). This CDR3 is built from 11 residues. V was pared by 4 bases and J by 7 bases, with 8 bases between. Filled out from reference TRBV5-5 and TRBJ1-1, the complete variable domain reads DAGVTQSPTHLIKTRGQQVTLRCSPISGHKSVSWYQQVLGQGPQFIFQYYEKEERGRGNFPDRFSARQFPNYSSELNVNALLLGDSALYLCASSGYNEAFFGQGTRLTVV.

This chain uses TRBV4-2 with TRBJ2-1; D gene unclear. Germline V gene sequence: CDR1 LGHNA, CDR2 YNFKEQ. There are 15 residues in the CDR3. V was trimmed by 0 bases and J by 6 bases, leaving 12 bases between them. The CDR3 here is CASSQDRTARNEQFF. CDR3 coding DNA: TGTGCCAGCAGCCAAGATCGGACGGCCCGCAATGAGCAGTTCTTC.